This T cell receptor (beta chain) is drawn from a study of identical twins (dated by TCRdb to 2016 to 2017). Study-wide context: The study deep-sequenced TCR alpha and beta repertoires from monozygotic twins, unrelated adults of various ages and cord blood to test whether fetal clonotypes persist. Replicate twin experiments were performed at different times using different library preparation protocols to rule out contamination.

Every donor in the study was a healthy Caucasian. The twin cohort consisted of three pairs of female monozygotic twins, all aged 18 to 29 years. Peripheral blood mononuclear cells were the source from which RNA for the TCR libraries was isolated. For this clonotype: Its recognized antigen is unknown. The record has no base qualities; no much larger clone is one base away.

Looking up the germline V gene yields CDR1 SQVTM and CDR2 ANQGSEA. The trim is 3 bases for V and 10 bases for J, with a gap of 10 bases between the germline ends. The CDR3, from cysteine to phenylalanine, totals 11 residues. Solely the CDR3 DNA is kept, with 33 bases framed from the first base. Summary of the overall study and its limitations: Because the same donors could not be followed over many years, the conclusions relied on cross-sectional statistical analysis. Abundant cord blood beta clonotypes had fewer insertions, young adult naive repertoires showed a similar but weaker trend, and memory repertoires showed no such trend. In monozygotic twins, recombination models systematically underestimated out-of-frame TCR alpha sharing, but the models matched the sharing seen between unrelated individuals. Invariant T cells such as MAIT and iNKT could partly confound zero-insertion analyses, though diverse VJ usage argued against this for most clonotypes. The excess sharing between twins in beta out-of-frame sequences was weaker because fewer shared sequences reduced the signal-to-noise ratio. Compared with coincidental sharing between unrelated individuals, an excess of low generation-probability sequences was observed among out-of-frame TCR alpha sequences shared between twins.

Library generation was performed with 5' RACE. These reads were obtained on an Illumina HiSeq 2000. Template switching added a universal primer binding site, and the final cDNA carried a unique molecular identifier that allowed TCR cDNA molecules to be counted accurately. Specific primers in the conserved constant-segment region were used to synthesize first-strand cDNA for TCR alpha and beta chains. To control for contamination, each cDNA library was double barcoded with a SMART-Mk sample barcode plus Illumina barcodes. TruSeq adapter sequences along with Illumina sample barcodes were introduced in two successive PCR steps. The Illumina HiSeq platform was used with custom primers to sequence TCR alpha and beta cDNA libraries. The original pipeline was this. MiGEC processed the raw reads to extract unique molecular identifiers, while MiXCR was used to determine the CDR3 positions. For each individual, recombination models were inferred using an EM algorithm with the repgenHMM and IGoR tools. Shared clonotypes were analyzed with the tcR package in R, and sharing was normalized by the product of cloneset sizes. Out-of-frame nonproductive sequences were analyzed to study raw recombination free of thymic and clonal selection effects. The public reads were run again by TCRdb, first through fastp at Q25 and then through MiXCR, and only productive beta chains were kept. All rows with the same CDR3 protein become a single entry with the most common DNA and genes. The V and J calls shown here were made by TCRdb, not taken from the authors' results. The sample table lists over 600,000 distinct CDR3 sequences, roughly 20% of them with a count of one. About 4.5% of the sample is in the top ten clones.

This sample was shared with a second study, whose subject was T cells expressing NK-cell markers. As the second study states: In sorted CD3+CD56+NKG2C+, CD3+CD56+NKG2C- and CD3+CD56-NKG2C+ T-cell subsets from about 8 donors, TCR beta-chain repertoires were profiled. Of the eight sequenced donors, seven were found to be HCMV-seropositive and one was found to be HCMV-seronegative. To restrict sorting to alphabetaTCR-expressing T cells, an anti-gammadeltaTCR antibody was added in several experiments. In six donors, the dominant CD3+CD56+NKG2C+ clonotypes were among the top 10 CD8+ clonotypes and accounted for about 1.0-8% of CD8+ T cells. Those dominant clonotypes were again the most abundant among CD3+CD56-NKG2C+ cells in a few donors, at roughly 25-60.1%. Whether the expanded NKG2C-expressing T cell clones were specific for HCMV antigens was left unclear. Randomly selected healthy volunteers, three men and five women, were used as the eight sequenced donors. A commercial ELISA kit detecting HCMV-specific IgG in serum was used to determine HCMV serostatus. For six donors, bulk peripheral blood T-cell repertoires were also sequenced from unsorted PBMC. MIGEC was used to demultiplex reads and group the reads by UMI, and MiTCR was used to assemble and quantify clonotypes. Only TCR cDNA sequences supported by at least two reads were kept to exclude erroneous sequences. Downstream repertoire analysis used the tcR package, and clonotypes were matched across fractions by CDR3 nucleotide sequence plus V segment. Antigen specificity was annotated against VDJdb with VDJmatch, allowing one amino acid substitution in CDR3.

The chain employs TRBV29-1 and TRBJ2-1, with TRBD2 tentatively as D gene (5 bases match). The origin of this receptor is a woman between 18 and 29 years old in good health. Specimen: PBMCs. The CDR3 reads as follows: CSVEEASEQFF. At the DNA level, the sequence is TGCAGCGTTGAGGAGGCATCCGAGCAGTTCTTC.